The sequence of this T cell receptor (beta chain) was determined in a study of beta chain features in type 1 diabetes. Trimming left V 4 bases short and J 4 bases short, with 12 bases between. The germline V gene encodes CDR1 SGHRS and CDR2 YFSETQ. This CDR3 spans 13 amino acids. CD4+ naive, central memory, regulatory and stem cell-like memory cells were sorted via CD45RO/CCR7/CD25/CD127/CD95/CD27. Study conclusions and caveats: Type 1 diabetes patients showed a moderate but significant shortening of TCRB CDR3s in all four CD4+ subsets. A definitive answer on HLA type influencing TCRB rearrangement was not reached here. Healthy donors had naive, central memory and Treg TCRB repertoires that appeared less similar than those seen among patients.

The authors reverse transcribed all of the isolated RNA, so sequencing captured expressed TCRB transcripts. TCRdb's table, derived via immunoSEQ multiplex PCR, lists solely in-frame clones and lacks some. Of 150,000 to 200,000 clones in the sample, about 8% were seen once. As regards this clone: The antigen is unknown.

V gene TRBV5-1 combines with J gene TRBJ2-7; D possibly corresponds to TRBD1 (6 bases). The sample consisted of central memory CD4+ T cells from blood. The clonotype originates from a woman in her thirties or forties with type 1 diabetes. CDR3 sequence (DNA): TGCGCCAGCAGCGGTGACAGGAATTACGAGCAGTACTTC. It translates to CASSGDRNYEQYF.